This TCR beta chain was recovered during a study of cytomegalovirus exposure and HLA in healthy donors. Study conclusions and caveats: Exclusion as indistinguishable affected some V segments, including TRBV6-2 and TRBV6-3.

In its sample, this clone was seen many times. The antigen remains unidentified. Germline assignment: CDR1 SEHNR and CDR2 FQNEAQ (reference sequence). Trimming cost V 5 bases and J 5 bases; bases outside gene matches: 6. The CDR3 consists of 14 residues. A multiplex PCR was run with 60 Vbeta primers and 13 Jbeta primers. The assay was immunoSEQ multiplex PCR, and TCRdb's table has in-frame clones only and misses some. The sample shows over 150,000 clones, around 80% of them seen only once. The TCR originated in a male donor in good health and CMV-seronegative. Sequenced material: PBMCs. This sequence joins TRBV7-9 and TRBJ1-1, with TRBD1 matching over 9 bases. This chain's CDR3 is CASSVGTGLTEAFF. CDR3 nucleotide sequence: TGTGCCAGCAGCGTCGGGACAGGGCTTACTGAAGCTTTCTTT. The whole variable domain, filled in from reference TRBV7-9 and TRBJ1-1, reads DTGVSQNPRHKITKRGQNVTFRCDPISEHNRLYWYRQTLGQGPEFLTYFQNEAQLEKSRLLSDRFSAERPKGSFSTLEIQRTEQGDSAMYLCASSVGTGLTEAFFGQGTRLTVV.